The entry that follows covers one T cell receptor (beta chain) sequence. What it recognizes is unknown. These data belong to a study of persistence of HIV-infected CD4 T cells. Study results and caveats: Antigen-responding cells were enriched for degenerate expanded CDR3beta sequences.

Cells were stimulated with overlapping HIV-1 Gag 15-mer peptides. Sorting selected CD4+ T cells upregulating both CD40 ligand and CD69. Adults with HIV-1 started suppressive ART while chronically infected. PBMCs were depleted of CD8+ T cells before stimulation. Germline V gene data show CDR1 as LGHNT and CDR2 as FRNRAP. V dropped 5 bases and J dropped 9 bases, with 14 bases sitting between them. This CDR3 is built from 13 residues. Sequencing used immunoSEQ version 4 in survey mode. The assay was immunoSEQ multiplex PCR, and TCRdb's table has in-frame clones only and misses some. The sample shows approximately 25,000 clones, 74% of them seen only once.

The rearrangement joins TRBV12-5 to TRBJ1-5; D not certain. Sequences were derived from CD4+ T cells sorted from PBMCs after roughly 18-hour stimulation, sampled from a patient who received antiretroviral therapy. This clonotype was obtained from an adult man with HIV who was CMV-seropositive. CDR3 in amino acids: CASGTTGVGPQHF. In nucleotides, the CDR3 is TGTGCTAGTGGTACGACGGGCGTGGGGCCCCAGCATTTT.